The 16 T cell receptor beta chains below all came from one sample that was sequenced in a study of kidney transplant recipient with SARS-CoV-2 infection. Each CDR3 protein is one row after TCRdb ran MiXCR on the reads. In the table there are under 300,000 distinct CDR3 sequences, more than 25% of which are singletons. The sample here was a blood sample, taken at baseline and around day 110 from a kidney transplant recipient. The receptor source for this set is a male patient in his thirties who had COVID-19 and was a kidney transplant recipient. Some T cells may be provided by the graft donor.

Regarding this clonotype: A read error may explain this, as a much larger clone is one base away. The chain recombines TRBV20-1 with TRBJ1-2; D gene ambiguous. CDR1 DFQATT and CDR2 SNEGSKA come from the germline V gene (reference sequence). This CDR3 is 13 amino acids long. Trimming cost V 5 bases and J 7 bases, with 17 bases left between them. CDR3 bases: TGCAGTGCTTACGAGGACGGACGCTGTGGCTACACCTTC. Protein sequence: CSAYEDGRCGYTF.

This clonotype has ten or more counts. The V gene is TRBV4-3, the J gene TRBJ2-6; D tentatively reads TRBD1 or TRBD2 (5 bases each). The length of the CDR3 is 16 residues. CDR1 and CDR2 (germline): LGHNA, YSLEER. V lost 4 bases and J 4 bases, leaving 14 bases between the germline ends. This CDR3 is CASSPGRPSGANVLTF. The CDR3 DNA reads TGCGCCAGCAGCCCGGGGCGGCCGTCCGGGGCCAACGTCCTGACTTTC.

The gene calls are TRBV21-1 and TRBJ2-4; the DNA was not used to check the table's D call, TRBD1. TRBV21-1 is noted as a pseudogene. The CDR3 covers 17 residues. As DNA, the CDR3 is TGTGCCAACAGTCTCTGTCTAGCTACGCAAAGAAAAAACATTCAGTACTTC. Its protein is CANSLCLATQRKNIQYF.

This clonotype is a singleton in its sample. This may stem from a read error, because a much larger clone lies one nucleotide away. This sequence joins TRBV20-1 and TRBJ1-2; D is unresolved. Germline-derived CDR1 and CDR2 are DFQATT and SNEGSKA (reference sequence). This CDR3 comprises 16 residues. V lost 5 bases to trimming and J lost 4 bases, with 23 bases between them. The CDR3 here is CSADHRLSRKTYGYTF. CDR3 DNA: TGCAGTGCTGATCATAGGCTGTCTCGAAAGACCTATGGCTACACCTTC.

This chain links TRBV5-5 with TRBJ2-5, with TRBD1 matching 8 bases. There are 15 residues in the CDR3. The germline V gene encodes CDR1 SGHKS and CDR2 YYEKEE (reference sequence). V lost 3 bases, J lost 5 bases, and 9 bases stayed unmatched. The CDR3 loop reads CASSWGQVGLETQYF. The CDR3 nucleotides are TGTGCCAGCAGCTGGGGACAGGTTGGACTTGAGACCCAGTACTTC.

Details on this clonotype: A much bigger clone sits one base away, suggesting this may be a read error. The V and J genes are TRBV30 and TRBJ1-1, with a weak D call TRBD1 (5 bases). The germline V gene encodes CDR1 GTSNPN and CDR2 SVGIG (reference sequence). The CDR3 has 12 residues. CDR3: CAWSPQDTEASF. The CDR3 nucleotides are TGTGCCTGGAGTCCCCAGGACACTGAAGCTTCCTTT.

Concerning this clonotype: A much bigger clone sits one base away, suggesting this may be a read error. This chain joins TRBV5-8 and TRBJ1-2; D not resolved. The CDR3 covers 16 residues. Germline V gene data show CDR1 as SGHTS and CDR2 as YDEGEE. This CDR3 is CTSVVYHPRKTYGYTF. The CDR3, as DNA: TGTACCAGCGTCGTATATCATCCACGAAAGACCTATGGCTACACCTTC.

Concerning this clonotype itself: One end of the junction varies from germline; a read error may be responsible. This chain joins TRBV12-3 or TRBV12-4 and TRBJ2-3; the match to TRBD2 covers 14 bases. This CDR3 is 16 amino acids long. The CDR3 region is CANSLGLAGATDTQYF. Written as DNA, the CDR3 is TGTGCCAACAGTCTGGGACTAGCGGGAGCGACAGATACGCAGTATTTT.

This clonotype was seen many times. The V call is TRBV28, the J call TRBJ2-1, with D unresolved. The CDR3 contains 14 residues. Germline values: CDR1 MDHEN, CDR2 SYDVKM. The ends were cut back, 6 bases at V and 0 bases at J, with 9 bases in the middle. CDR3 residues: CASSEASSYNEQFF. The CDR3 bases are TGTGCCAGCAGCGAGGCTAGCTCCTACAATGAGCAGTTCTTC.

This clonotype was observed at least ten times. V and J are TRBV16 and TRBJ1-1, with 9 bases fitting TRBD1. Germline CDR1 is KGHSY and CDR2 is FQNENV. Losses at the gene ends were 0 bases for V and 5 bases for J; bases not matched to a gene: 4. The length of the CDR3 is 15 residues. CDR3 sequence: CASSQSGQGRTEAFF. The CDR3 DNA is TGTGCCAGCAGCCAATCTGGACAGGGGAGGACTGAAGCTTTCTTT.

This clonotype came up many times. The chain combines TRBV30 with TRBJ1-1; a possible D gene is TRBD1 (6 bases). The CDR3 spans 14 residues. Germline V gene data show CDR1 as GTSNPN and CDR2 as SVGIG (reference sequence). V lost 3 bases to trimming and J lost 1 base, with 12 bases between them. CDR3 DNA: TGTGCCTGGAGGTGGGGGCTCGGGAACACTGAAGCTTTCTTT. It codes for CAWRWGLGNTEAFF.

This clonotype was observed at least ten times. This chain connects TRBV5-4 to TRBJ2-3; 9 bases agree with TRBD2. CDR3 length equals 17 residues. J gave up 4 bases and V 3 bases, and 12 bases lay outside the gene matches. Germline V gene lookup returns CDR1 SGHNT and CDR2 YYREEE (reference sequence). CDR3 nucleotide sequence: TGTGCCAGCAGCTCCCCGGGGGGCGGGAGGGCCGCAGATACGCAGTATTTT. Its translation is CASSSPGGGRAADTQYF.

At least ten counts were recorded for this clonotype. The chain joins TRBV10-3 to TRBJ1-5, with D perhaps matching TRBD1 (5 bases). The CDR3 is 14 amino acids. The germline V gene has CDR1 ENHRY and CDR2 SYGVKD. V shed 7 bases and J shed 8 bases, with 18 bases lying between them. CDR3 DNA sequence: TGTGCCATCAAGCCCGGGGCCGGCCGGGAGCCCCAGCATTTT. It codes for CAIKPGAGREPQHF.

On this clonotype: A much more abundant neighbour one base away suggests this may be a read error. The V and J genes are TRBV4-1 and TRBJ2-2; D remains ambiguous. The CDR3 consists of 16 residues. Germline V lookup: CDR1 MGHRA, CDR2 YSYEKL. Written as DNA, the CDR3 is TGCGCCAACAGCCAAGAAGGTAGTCCGAACACCGGGGAGCTGTTTTTT. This encodes CANSQEGSPNTGELFF.

This clonotype appeared many times. This chain uses TRBV10-1 with TRBJ1-2; no clear D. V lost 5 bases and J lost 4, with 23 bases in between. The germline V gene encodes CDR1 WNHNN and CDR2 SYGVQD (reference sequence). This CDR3 is built from 17 residues. Written as DNA, the CDR3 is TGCGCCAGCAGTCTACTCATAAGATCGCGAAAGACCTATGGCTACACCTTC. It encodes CASSLLIRSRKTYGYTF.

There are many counts of this clonotype. J is TRBJ1-1 and V is TRBV3-1; D is unclear. The CDR3 is 17 residues long. CDR1 and CDR2 from the germline V gene are LGHDT and YNNKEL (reference sequence). V lost 5 bases and J lost 4, with 23 bases in between. The chain's CDR3 is CASSATGPISIRTEAFF. The CDR3 DNA follows: TGTGCCAGCAGCGCGACGGGTCCCATTTCAATTCGCACTGAAGCTTTCTTT. Full variable domain (outside the CDR3, taken from reference TRBV3-1 and TRBJ1-1): DTAVSQTPKYLVTQMGNDKSIKCEQNLGHDTMYWYKQDSKKFLKIMFSYNNKELIINETVPNRFSPKSPDKAHLNLHINSLELGDSAVYFCASSATGPISIRTEAFFGQGTRLTVV.